Reported below is one T cell receptor beta chain. Its matching antigen is unknown. The entry originates in a study of cytomegalovirus exposure and HLA in healthy donors. The protocol was immunoSEQ multiplex PCR, while the TCRdb copy is restricted to in-frame clones and leaves out a portion. The repertoire holds 180,000 or so clones, more than 75% seen once, with roughly 1.5% in the top ten. Regarding the study as a whole: Cytomegalovirus association was listed for 170 or so TCR beta chains.

This CDR3 region has 12 residues. V was cut by 4 bases and J by 6 bases, with 9 bases left in between. Germline-derived CDR1 and CDR2 are SQVTM and ANQGSEA. This TCR was recovered from a woman in her twenties or thirties in good health and CMV-seronegative. The chain couples TRBV29-1 to TRBJ1-4; no definite D call. Sample: PBMCs. The DNA for the CDR3 is TGCAGCGTTGGAACGGGAGATGAAAAACTGTTTTTT. Its protein is CSVGTGDEKLFF.